These 21 T cell receptor beta chains were all obtained from the same sample, sequenced in a study of control samples from healthy donors and cancer patients. Measured with immunoSEQ multiplex PCR; TCRdb has only the in-frame clones, and not every one. The table shows some 99,000 clones, with roughly 90% occurring only once. The source material was blood. The receptor set was obtained from a woman aged 50 to 65 in good health.

The chain carries TRBV7-9 and TRBJ1-4; the D is unclear. Trimming pared 2 bases from V and 2 bases from J, leaving 0 bases between. The CDR3 sequence is 12 residues long. Germline V gene lookup returns CDR1 SEHNR and CDR2 FQNEAQ (reference sequence). Here the CDR3 reads CASSLTNEKLFF. The CDR3, as DNA: TGTGCCAGCAGCTTAACTAATGAAAAACTGTTTTTT.

The chain carries TRBV10-2 and TRBJ2-1; 8 bases agree with TRBD2. V shed 2 bases, J shed 0 bases, and the junction held 6 bases outside the gene matches. Germline-derived CDR1 and CDR2 are WSHSY and SAAADI. The CDR3 is made up of 17 amino acids. Here the CDR3 reads CASSEQLAGLSYNEQFF. CDR3 sequence (DNA): TGCGCCAGCAGTGAGCAGTTAGCGGGGCTCTCCTACAATGAGCAGTTCTTC.

This chain uses TRBV29-1 with TRBJ1-2, with 7 bases that match TRBD1. This CDR3 comprises 19 residues. Germline-derived CDR1 and CDR2 are SQVTM and ANQGSEA. After removal of 7 bases from V and 0 bases from J, the junction contained 23 bases not matched to a gene. The CDR3 DNA is TGCAGCGCCGGGGGACAGAGATATGGGGGACGACAACCTAACTATGGCTACACCTTC. Residues: CSAGGQRYGGRQPNYGYTF.

As to this clone: Other DNA sequences in the sample encode the same CDR3. V usage is TRBV12-3 or TRBV12-4 and J usage is TRBJ2-1; maybe TRBD2 (5 bases). Trimming stripped 1 base from V and 7 bases from J, with 8 bases between. There are 13 residues in the CDR3. Here the CDR3 reads CASSLVGGNEQFF. As DNA, the CDR3 is TGTGCCAGCAGTTTAGTAGGCGGGAATGAGCAGTTCTTC.

This chain uses TRBV3-1 (or the pseudogene TRBV3-2) with TRBJ2-6; D unresolved. The CDR3 covers 18 residues. CDR1 and CDR2 from the germline V gene are LGHDT and YNNKEL (reference sequence). Trimming removed 0 bases at V and 0 bases at J, with 12 bases between. The CDR3 DNA is TGTGCCAGCAGCCAAGATAGGGCAGCCAGCTCTGGGGCCAACGTCCTGACTTTC. This gives the protein CASSQDRAASSGANVLTF.

Comment on this clone: Other DNA sequences in this specimen translate into the identical CDR3. This CDR3 is CASSELGSTGELFF. The CDR3 nucleotides read TGTGCCAGCAGTGAACTGGGGTCCACCGGGGAGCTGTTTTTT. The V and J genes are TRBV6-1 and TRBJ2-2; D is unresolved. The CDR3 is 14 amino acids. V gave up 2 bases and J gave up 4 bases, with 8 bases separating them. CDR1 MNHNS and CDR2 SASEGT come from the germline V gene.

The chain links TRBV7-8 to TRBJ2-7, with 8 bases matching TRBD1. Germline trimming cut 4 bases from V and 2 bases from J; bases unmatched to any gene: 7. CDR3 size: 15 residues. The germline CDR1 and CDR2 sequences are SGHVS and FQNEAQ. CDR3 DNA: TGTGCCAGCAGCTCTACTGACAGGGGAACCTACGAGCAGTACTTC. It translates to CASSSTDRGTYEQYF.

The table lists this clone with a few counts. This sequence joins TRBV2 and TRBJ1-2; maybe TRBD1 (5 bases). Per germline, CDR1 SNHLY and CDR2 FYNNEI. V lost 6 bases and J 10 bases, leaving 21 bases between the germline ends. CDR3 size: 14 residues. The CDR3 sequence is CASSRGPVGDAYTF. In nucleotides, the CDR3 is TGTGCCAGCAGCCGGGGCCCGGTAGGGGATGCCTACACCTTC.

The chain combines TRBV3-1 (or the pseudogene TRBV3-2) with TRBJ2-5; D is possibly TRBD1 (5 bases). V lost 6 bases and J 1 base, leaving 9 bases between the germline ends. The CDR3 consists of 13 residues. Germline values: CDR1 LGHDT, CDR2 YNNKEL (reference sequence). The CDR3 reads CASRRTSQETQYF. The DNA of the CDR3 is TGTGCCAGCAGACGGACATCCCAAGAGACCCAGTACTTC.

This clone was counted a few times. V usage is TRBV6-5 and J usage is TRBJ1-1; D is undetermined. The CDR3 contains 14 residues. V gave up 2 bases and J gave up 4 bases, with 11 bases separating them. CDR1 is MNHEY and CDR2 is SVGAGI in the germline V gene. CDR3 DNA: TGTGCCAGCAGTTACGGAGGGATCAGCACTGAAGCTTTCTTT. Protein sequence: CASSYGGISTEAFF.

The chain employs TRBV7-9 and TRBJ1-1, with no clear D. The V and J ends lost 0 bases and 9 bases respectively, with 8 bases between them. Germline V CDR1 and CDR2: SEHNR, FQNEAQ (reference sequence). The CDR3 extends over 12 amino acids. CDR3: CASSLAEEKAFF. CDR3 nucleotide sequence: TGTGCCAGCAGCTTAGCGGAGGAGAAAGCTTTCTTT.

This sequence joins TRBV2 and TRBJ1-1; D is undetermined. The CDR3 contains 13 residues. The V end was cut by 0 bases, the J end by 4 bases, with 6 bases between. Germline V gene sequence: CDR1 SNHLY, CDR2 FYNNEI. CDR3 in amino acids: CASSEARGTEAFF. CDR3 nucleotide sequence: TGTGCCAGCAGTGAAGCTCGGGGCACTGAAGCTTTCTTT.

This clone was observed a few times. The V and J genes are TRBV12-3 or TRBV12-4 and TRBJ1-2; D might be TRBD1 (5 bases). The V gene lost 5 bases and the J gene lost 7 bases, with 14 bases spanning the gap. The CDR3 spans 13 residues. CDR3 in DNA: TGTGCCAGCAGTCCGGGACGGCGACGTGGCTACACCTTC. Protein sequence: CASSPGRRRGYTF.

The rearrangement joins TRBV18 to TRBJ2-7; 8 nucleotides align to TRBD1. CDR3 size: 16 residues. V trimming: 3 bases; J trimming: 6 bases; junction bases outside the gene matches: 13. From germline, CDR1 is KGHSH and CDR2 LQKENI. The CDR3 nucleotides are TGTGCCAGCTCACCCTTGGGGACAGGTGATAACCCCGAGCAGTACGTC. Translation: CASSPLGTGDNPEQYV.

The V call is TRBV29-1, the J call TRBJ2-2; 9 positions match TRBD1. The germline CDR1 and CDR2 sequences are SQVTM and ANQGSEA. The CDR3 has 15 amino acids. Losses at the gene ends were 4 bases for V and 7 bases for J; bases not matched to a gene: 10. The CDR3 loop reads CSVVWTGVPHGELFF. CDR3 nucleotides: TGCAGCGTTGTATGGACAGGGGTCCCACACGGGGAGCTGTTTTTT.

The chain is built from TRBV7-8 and TRBJ2-7; 13 positions agree with TRBD2. CDR3 length: 16 amino acids. V lost 6 bases, J lost 7 bases, and 12 bases stayed unmatched. Germline V gene data show CDR1 as SGHVS and CDR2 as FQNEAQ. In DNA, the CDR3 is TGTGCCAGCAGTCGGGGGACTAGCGGGGTCCCGGGAGAGCAGTACTTC. Translation gives CASSRGTSGVPGEQYF.

The CDR3 DNA reads TGTGCCAGCAGTTATGGGGACGACAGCTCCTACGAGCAGTACGTC. Its protein is CASSYGDDSSYEQYV. V and J are TRBV6-5 and TRBJ2-7, with D possibly being TRBD1 or TRBD2 (5 bases each). V was cut by 3 bases and J by 0 bases, with 12 bases left in between. Germline V lookup: CDR1 MNHEY, CDR2 SVGAGI. The CDR3 has 15 residues.

This clone has just one count. J is TRBJ1-6 and V is TRBV19, with D possibly being TRBD1 (5 bases). Trimming pared 3 bases from V and 9 bases from J, leaving 15 bases between. The CDR3 spans 15 residues. Germline V CDR1 and CDR2: LNHDA, SQIVND (reference sequence). The CDR3 bases are TGTGCCAGTAGTATGGTCTGGGGGAGTGCTTCACCCCTCCACTTT. Translation: CASSMVWGSASPLHF.

This chain links TRBV7-2 with TRBJ2-5; the match to TRBD1 covers 7 bases. With 5 bases clipped from V and 7 bases from J, the junction kept 10 bases outside the gene matches. This CDR3 has 14 amino acids. Germline CDR1 is SGHTA and CDR2 is FQGNSA. CDR3 amino acids: CASSLDRAPWTQYF. DNA of the CDR3: TGTGCCAGCAGCCTAGACAGGGCGCCTTGGACCCAGTACTTC. The variable domain in full, with the rest retrieved from reference TRBV7-2 and TRBJ2-5, is GAGVSQSPSNKVTEKGKDVELRCDPISGHTALYWYRQSLGQGLEFLIYFQGNSAPDKSGLPSDRFSAERTGGSVSTLTIQRTQQEDSAVYLCASSLDRAPWTQYFGPGTRLLVL.

The chain has TRBV7-9 and TRBJ2-1; 7 nucleotides match TRBD2. The CDR3 runs to 13 residues. CDR1 and CDR2 from the germline V gene are SEHNR and FQNEAQ (reference sequence). V lost 10 bases, J lost 9 bases, and 12 bases stayed unmatched. CDR3 region: CAIERGGDGEQFF. The DNA for the CDR3 is TGTGCCATAGAGCGGGGAGGCGACGGTGAGCAGTTCTTC.

The rearrangement links TRBV6-5 to TRBJ2-5; 7 nucleotides line up with TRBD1. The CDR3 totals 15 residues. The V gene end was trimmed by 8 bases and the J gene end by 5 bases; junction bases not matched to a gene: 14. In germline, CDR1 is MNHEY, CDR2 SVGAGI. In DNA, the CDR3 is TGTGCCAGCTTATTATTACAGGGGCCCCCCGAGACCCAGTACTTC. It translates to CASLLLQGPPETQYF.